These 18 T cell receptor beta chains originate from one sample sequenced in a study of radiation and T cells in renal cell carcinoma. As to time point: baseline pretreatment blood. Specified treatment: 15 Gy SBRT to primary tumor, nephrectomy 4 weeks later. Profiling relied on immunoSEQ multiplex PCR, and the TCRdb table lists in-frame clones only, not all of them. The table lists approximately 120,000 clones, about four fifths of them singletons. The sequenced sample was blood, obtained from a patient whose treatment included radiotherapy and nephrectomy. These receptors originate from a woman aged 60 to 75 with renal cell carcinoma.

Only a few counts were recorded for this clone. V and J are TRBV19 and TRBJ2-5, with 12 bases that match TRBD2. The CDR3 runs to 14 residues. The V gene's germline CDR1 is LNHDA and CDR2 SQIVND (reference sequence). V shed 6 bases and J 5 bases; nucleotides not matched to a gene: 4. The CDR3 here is CASRTSGSGETQYF. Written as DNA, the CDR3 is TGTGCCAGTAGGACTAGCGGGAGTGGGGAGACCCAGTACTTC.

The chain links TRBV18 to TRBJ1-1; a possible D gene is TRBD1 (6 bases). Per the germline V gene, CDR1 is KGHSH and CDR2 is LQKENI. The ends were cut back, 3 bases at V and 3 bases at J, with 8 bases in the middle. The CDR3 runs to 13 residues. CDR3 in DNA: TGTGCCAGCTCACCTGAGGGGGACACTGAAGCTTTCTTT. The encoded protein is CASSPEGDTEAFF. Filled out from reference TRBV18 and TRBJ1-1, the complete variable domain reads NAGVMQNPRHLVRRRGQEARLRCSPMKGHSHVYWYRQLPEEGLKFMVYLQKENIIDESGMPKERFSAEFPKEGPSILRIQQVVRGDSAAYFCASSPEGDTEAFFGQGTRLTVV.

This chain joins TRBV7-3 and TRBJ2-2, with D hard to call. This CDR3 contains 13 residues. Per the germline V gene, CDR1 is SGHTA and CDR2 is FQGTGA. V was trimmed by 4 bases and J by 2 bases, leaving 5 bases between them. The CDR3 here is CASSYPNTGELFF. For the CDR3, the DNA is TGTGCCAGCAGCTACCCTAACACCGGGGAGCTGTTTTTT.

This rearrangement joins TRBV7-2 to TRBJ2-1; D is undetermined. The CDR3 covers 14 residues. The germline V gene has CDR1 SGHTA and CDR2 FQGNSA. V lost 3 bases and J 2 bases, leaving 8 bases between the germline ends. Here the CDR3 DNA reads TGTGCCAGCAGCTTGGTCGTAACCTACAATGAGCAGTTCTTC. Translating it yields CASSLVVTYNEQFF.

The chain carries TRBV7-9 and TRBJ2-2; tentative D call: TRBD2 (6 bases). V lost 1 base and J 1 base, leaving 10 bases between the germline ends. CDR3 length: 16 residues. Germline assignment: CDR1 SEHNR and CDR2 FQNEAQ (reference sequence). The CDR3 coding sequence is TGTGCCAGCAGCTTAGGAGCTAGCGTGAACACCGGGGAGCTGTTTTTT. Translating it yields CASSLGASVNTGELFF.

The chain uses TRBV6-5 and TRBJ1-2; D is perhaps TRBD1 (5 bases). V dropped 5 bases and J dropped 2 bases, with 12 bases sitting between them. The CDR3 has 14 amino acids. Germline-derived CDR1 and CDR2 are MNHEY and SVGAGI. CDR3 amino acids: CASSIRVENYGYTF. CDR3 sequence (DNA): TGTGCCAGCAGTATCAGGGTGGAGAACTATGGCTACACCTTC.

Written as DNA, the CDR3 is TGTGCCAGCAGCTACCCAAGGGGACAGGGGCTTCCTAACTATGGCTACACCTTC. This sequence encodes CASSYPRGQGLPNYGYTF. This chain uses TRBV11-3 with TRBJ1-2, with TRBD1 identical over 10 bases. CDR3 length: 18 residues. Unmatched junction bases numbered 11, after V lost 4 bases and J lost 0 bases. CDR1 and CDR2 (germline): SGHNT, YENEEA.

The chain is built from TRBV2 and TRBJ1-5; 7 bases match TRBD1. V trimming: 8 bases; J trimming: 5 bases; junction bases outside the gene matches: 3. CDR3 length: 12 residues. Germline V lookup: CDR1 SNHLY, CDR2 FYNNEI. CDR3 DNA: TGTGCCAGCCAGGGGGAGGATCAGCCCCAGCATTTT. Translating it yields CASQGEDQPQHF.

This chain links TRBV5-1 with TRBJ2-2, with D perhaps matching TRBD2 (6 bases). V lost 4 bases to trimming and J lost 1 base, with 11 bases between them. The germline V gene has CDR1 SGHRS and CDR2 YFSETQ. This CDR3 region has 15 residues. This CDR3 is CASSPGGENTGELFF. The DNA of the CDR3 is TGCGCCAGCAGCCCCGGAGGGGAGAACACCGGGGAGCTGTTTTTT.

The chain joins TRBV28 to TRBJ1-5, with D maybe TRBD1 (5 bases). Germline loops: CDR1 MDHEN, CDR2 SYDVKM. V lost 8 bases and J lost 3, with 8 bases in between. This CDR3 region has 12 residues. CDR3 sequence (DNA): TGTGCCAGCCAGGGACCCAATCAGCCCCAGCATTTT. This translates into CASQGPNQPQHF.

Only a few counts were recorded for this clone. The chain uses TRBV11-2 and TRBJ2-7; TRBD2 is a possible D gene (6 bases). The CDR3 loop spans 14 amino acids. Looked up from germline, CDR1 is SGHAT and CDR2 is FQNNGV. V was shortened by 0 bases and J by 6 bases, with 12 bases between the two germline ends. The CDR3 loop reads CASSLDPMGGEQYF. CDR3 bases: TGTGCCAGCAGCTTAGATCCGATGGGAGGCGAGCAGTACTTC.

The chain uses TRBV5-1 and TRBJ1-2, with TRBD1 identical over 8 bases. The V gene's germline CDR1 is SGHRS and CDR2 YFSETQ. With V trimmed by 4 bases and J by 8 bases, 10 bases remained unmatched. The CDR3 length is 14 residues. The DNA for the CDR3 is TGCGCCAGCAGCAAGGGACAGGTCCCCAGAGGCTACACCTTC. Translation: CASSKGQVPRGYTF.

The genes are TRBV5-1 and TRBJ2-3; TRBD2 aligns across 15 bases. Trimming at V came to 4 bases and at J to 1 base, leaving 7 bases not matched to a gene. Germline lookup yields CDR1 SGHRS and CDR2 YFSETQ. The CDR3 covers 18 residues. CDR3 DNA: TGCGCCAGCAGCCCCGGACTAGCGGGGGGGGGTGGCACAGATACGCAGTATTTT. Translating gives CASSPGLAGGGGTDTQYF.

The chain's CDR3 is CASSPPGTHEQFF. CDR3 nucleotides: TGTGCCAGCAGCCCCCCCGGGACGCATGAGCAGTTCTTC. The V gene is TRBV11-2, the J gene TRBJ2-1; D tentatively fits TRBD1 or TRBD2 (5 bases each). Germline CDR1 and CDR2: SGHAT and FQNNGV. V was cut by 5 bases and J by 8 bases, with 13 bases left in between. The length of the CDR3 is 13 residues.

CDR3 amino acids: CASSDRGSSYNSPLHF. The CDR3 DNA reads as TGTGCCAGCAGTGATCGGGGGAGCTCCTATAATTCACCCCTCCACTTT. This chain connects TRBV2 to TRBJ1-6; D perhaps matches TRBD1 (5 bases). CDR1 is SNHLY and CDR2 is FYNNEI in the germline V gene. Trimming shortened V by 3 bases and J by 0 bases, and 9 bases separated the two germline ends. CDR3 length: 16 amino acids.

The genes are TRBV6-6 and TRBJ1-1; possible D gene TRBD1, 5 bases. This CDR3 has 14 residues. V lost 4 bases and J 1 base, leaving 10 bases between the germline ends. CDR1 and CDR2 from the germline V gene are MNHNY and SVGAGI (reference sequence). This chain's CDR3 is CASSFGTGNTEAFF. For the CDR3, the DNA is TGTGCCAGCAGTTTCGGGACGGGGAACACTGAAGCTTTCTTT.

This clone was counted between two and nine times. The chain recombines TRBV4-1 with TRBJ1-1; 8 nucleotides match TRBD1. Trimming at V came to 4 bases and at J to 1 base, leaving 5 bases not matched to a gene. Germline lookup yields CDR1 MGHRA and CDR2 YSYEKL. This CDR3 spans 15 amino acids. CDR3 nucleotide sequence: TGCGCCAGCAGCCGAGCCGGGACAGGGAACACTGAAGCTTTCTTT. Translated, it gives CASSRAGTGNTEAFF.

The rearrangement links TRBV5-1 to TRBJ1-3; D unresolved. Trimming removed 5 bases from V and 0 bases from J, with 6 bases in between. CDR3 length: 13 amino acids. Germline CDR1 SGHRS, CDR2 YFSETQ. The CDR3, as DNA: TGCGCCAGCAGACATGTCTCTGGAAACACCATATATTTT. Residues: CASRHVSGNTIYF.